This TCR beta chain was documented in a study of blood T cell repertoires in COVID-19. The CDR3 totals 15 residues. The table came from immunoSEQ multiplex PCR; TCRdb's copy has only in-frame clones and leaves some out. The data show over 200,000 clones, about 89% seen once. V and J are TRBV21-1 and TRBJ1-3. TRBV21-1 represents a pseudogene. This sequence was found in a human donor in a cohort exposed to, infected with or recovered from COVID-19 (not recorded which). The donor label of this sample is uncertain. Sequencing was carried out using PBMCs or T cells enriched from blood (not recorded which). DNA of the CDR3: TGTGCCAGCAGTCGGGGGTCCGACTCTGGAAACACCATATATTTT. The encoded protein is CASSRGSDSGNTIYF.